Listed below are T cell receptor beta chains from one sample, sequenced in a study of liver allograft versus peripheral blood T cells. TCRdb redid the calling of the reads with MiXCR, one entry per CDR3 protein. This sample yields over 15,000 distinct CDR3 sequences, of which around a fifth are seen a single time; roughly 12% belongs to the top ten. The receptors here all came from a human patient who had a liver transplant. Some T cells may have originated in the graft donor. CDR3s include the opening cysteine and the closing phenylalanine or tryptophan. D genes are given only for firm matches. Not all rows give a size; the values are once, few, many and, for expanded clones, a class.

J | V | D | size | DNA | CDR3
TRBJ2-2 | TRBV6-6 | . | many | TGTGCCAGCAGTTACGGACCCGGGGAGCTGTTTTTT | CASSYGPGELFF
TRBJ2-7 | TRBV5-5 | . | . | TGTGCCAGCAGCTTGGGGCCAGCAGGAGCTGGGCAGTACTTC | CASSLGPAGAGQYF
TRBJ1-1 | TRBV24-1 | . | many | TGTGCCACCAGTGATGGGCTGAACACTGAAGCTTTCTTT | CATSDGLNTEAFF
TRBJ2-4 | TRBV27 | . | few | TGTGCCAGCAGTTTAAACAGGGCTTTAGCCAAAAACATTCAGTACTTC | CASSLNRALAKNIQYF
TRBJ2-5 | TRBV7-2 | . | many | TGTGCCAGCAGCTTAAATCTGTTCCAAGAGACCCAGTACTTC | CASSLNLFQETQYF
TRBJ2-5 | TRBV9 | TRBD2 | . | TGTGCCAGCAGCGTAGGAGCGGGGTATCAAGAGACCCAGTACTTC | CASSVGAGYQETQYF
TRBJ1-1 | TRBV27 | . | medium-sized | TGTGCCAGCAGTTTAATGGGGGGTGTCACTGAAGCTTTCTTT | CASSLMGGVTEAFF
TRBJ2-2 | TRBV11-2 | . | . | TGTGCCAGCAGCTCCCAGGACAGAAAATACACCGGGGAGCTGTTTTTT | CASSSQDRKYTGELFF
TRBJ2-3 | TRBV30 | . | . | TGTGCCTGGAGTGGTATAAGCACAGATACGCAGTATTTT | CAWSGISTDTQYF
TRBJ1-2 | TRBV19 | . | few | TGTGCCAGTAGTATCGGTAGGGGGTTCGGCTATGGCTACACCTTC | CASSIGRGFGYGYTF
TRBJ1-2 | TRBV6-2/TRBV6-3 | . | . | TGTGCCAGCAGAGCAGGGAGCTCTAACTATGGCTACACCTTC | CASRAGSSNYGYTF
TRBJ2-2 | TRBV6-6 | TRBD1 | medium-sized | TGTGCCGGTACGAGGACAGGGCCCGGGGAGCTGTTTTTT | CAGTRTGPGELFF
TRBJ1-4 | TRBV6-5 | TRBD1 | many | TGTGCCAGCAGTTTCAACAGGGGAAAACTGTTTTTT | CASSFNRGKLFF
TRBJ2-3 | TRBV29-1 | . | medium-sized | TGCAGCGTTGACTCGGACAAATCCCTGGCAGATACGCAGTATTTT | CSVDSDKSLADTQYF
TRBJ1-5 | TRBV28 | . | . | TGTGCCAGCAGTTCAGGACAGCGCACTACCAATCAGCCCCAGCATTTT | CASSSGQRTTNQPQHF
TRBJ2-5 | TRBV6-5 | TRBD2 | many | TGTGCCAGCAGTCGCCCTGCTTCCGGGACTAGCATAAAGACCCAGTACTTC | CASSRPASGTSIKTQYF
TRBJ2-5 | TRBV27 | . | few | TGTGCCAGCAGTTTATGGGGCCAAGAGACCCAGTACTTC | CASSLWGQETQYF
TRBJ1-5 | TRBV19 | TRBD1 | medium-sized | TGTGCCAGTCTTGCAATTCAGGGAGGGGGCTATGTCAATCAGCCCCAGCATTTT | CASLAIQGGGYVNQPQHF
TRBJ2-3 | TRBV27 | . | many | TGTGCCAGCAGTTTAACAATCACAGATACGCAGTATTTT | CASSLTITDTQYF
TRBJ2-2 | TRBV7-2 | . | many | TGTGCCAGCAGCTTGATCTCAGGGGCGAACACCGGGGAGCTGTTTTTT | CASSLISGANTGELFF
TRBJ2-1 | TRBV9 | . | . | TGTGCCAGCAGCGTAGGGACGGTCCATGAGCAGTTCTTC | CASSVGTVHEQFF
TRBJ2-1 | TRBV29-1 | TRBD2 | medium-sized | TGCAGCGTTGGGACTAGCGGGAGGGATAGTGAGCAGTTCTTC | CSVGTSGRDSEQFF
TRBJ1-4 | TRBV19 | TRBD1 | . | TGTGCCAGTAGAAGGACAGGGGTCCGACGAAATGAAAAACTGTTTTTT | CASRRTGVRRNEKLFF
TRBJ2-3 | TRBV24-1 | . | . | TGTGCCACCAGTGATTTCCAGATCACAGATACGCAGTATTTT | CATSDFQITDTQYF
TRBJ2-7 | TRBV6-1 | . | many | TGTGCCAGCAGTGCCGGGACTTTCTACGAGCAGTACTTC | CASSAGTFYEQYF
TRBJ1-2 | TRBV24-1 | TRBD1 | few | TGTGCCACCAGTGAGGGGGGACAGGACTTTCGCTATGGCTACACCTTC | CATSEGGQDFRYGYTF
TRBJ1-1 | TRBV18 | . | medium-sized | TGTGCCAGCTCACCGCGGGCCGGGGCTTTGAACACTGAAGCTTTCTTT | CASSPRAGALNTEAFF
TRBJ1-1 | TRBV19 | . | many | TGTGCCAGTAGTGTAACCGCAGGGCGGACTGAAGCTTTCTTT | CASSVTAGRTEAFF
TRBJ2-1 | TRBV5-4 | TRBD2 | few | TGTGCCAGCCCGGGAGGCGAGGGTAGTGAGCAGTTCTTC | CASPGGEGSEQFF
TRBJ1-3 | TRBV6-5 | . | many | TGTGCCAGCCAGGGCTCTGGAAACACCATATATTTT | CASQGSGNTIYF
TRBJ1-2 | TRBV6-2/TRBV6-3 | TRBD1 | . | TGTGCCAGCAGTTCAGGGGGCGAGGACTATGGCTACACCTTC | CASSSGGEDYGYTF
TRBJ2-5 | TRBV7-2 | . | . | TGTGCCAGCAGCCCAACCGAGGGGAGGAAGGACCAGTACTTC | CASSPTEGRKDQYF
TRBJ1-5 | TRBV14 | . | few | TGTGCCAGCAGCCAAGAGTATACATATAGCAATCAGCCCCAGCATTTT | CASSQEYTYSNQPQHF
TRBJ1-1 | TRBV6-5 | TRBD1 | . | TGTGCCAGCAGTTACTGGGGACAGGGGGACACTGAAGCTTTCTTT | CASSYWGQGDTEAFF
TRBJ2-5 | TRBV9 | . | many | TGTGCCAGCAGCGTAGGACAGGCGGGGGAGACCCAGTACTTC | CASSVGQAGETQYF
TRBJ2-3 | TRBV28 | . | few | TGTGCCAGCAGTTTTTTAGGCAGTTCCGATACGCAGTATTTT | CASSFLGSSDTQYF
TRBJ2-5 | TRBV24-1 | TRBD2 | . | TGTGCCACCAGCTCCGGGGGGGGGGAGACCCAGTACTTC | CATSSGGGETQYF
TRBJ1-6 | TRBV29-1 | . | medium-sized | TGCAGCGTTGGGGACACCGATTCACCCCTCCACTTT | CSVGDTDSPLHF
TRBJ1-1 | TRBV7-3 | TRBD1 | . | TGTGCCAGCAGCCCCAGACAGGGGTCCAGTGAAGCTTTCTTT | CASSPRQGSSEAFF
TRBJ2-7 | TRBV5-4 | . | . | TGTGCCTGGGCAGGGGCTTGGTTCGAGCAGTACTTC | CAWAGAWFEQYF
TRBJ2-3 | TRBV5-4 | TRBD2 | few | TGTGCCAGCAGCCCGGGACTAGCGGGGGGTGTAGATACGCAGTATTTT | CASSPGLAGGVDTQYF
TRBJ2-7 | TRBV6-1 | . | few | TGTGCCAGCAGTGAACTAACCTACTACGAGCAGTACTTC | CASSELTYYEQYF
TRBJ1-5 | TRBV24-1 | . | few | TGTGCCACCAGTGACCCTCGCAGGGGTAGCAATCAGCCCCAGCATTTT | CATSDPRRGSNQPQHF
TRBJ1-5 | TRBV12-3/TRBV12-4 | . | . | TGTGCCAGCAGTAGACAGGCCGGCGGCAATCAGCCCCAGCATTTT | CASSRQAGGNQPQHF
TRBJ2-2 | TRBV29-1 | . | medium-sized | TGCAGCGTTGAAGATTTCCCAGGTTACACCGGGGAGCTGTTTTTT | CSVEDFPGYTGELFF
TRBJ1-5 | TRBV18 | . | . | TGTGCCAGCTCACCACTCTCCCCCGTAGGGGTGGGGCAGCCCCAGCATTTT | CASSPLSPVGVGQPQHF
TRBJ2-3 | TRBV9 | . | . | TGTGCCAGCAGCGCCCTTCCTAGCACAGATACGCAGTATTTT | CASSALPSTDTQYF
TRBJ1-2 | TRBV6-1 | . | few | TGTGCCAGCAGTTTAATGCAGGGGCAGGAGGGCTACACCTTC | CASSLMQGQEGYTF
TRBJ1-2 | TRBV6-6 | . | many | TGTGCCAGCAGTTTAATCCACTATGGCTACACCTTC | CASSLIHYGYTF
TRBJ1-2 | TRBV28 | . | few | TGTGCCAGCACGAGGGGCTATGGCTACACCTTC | CASTRGYGYTF
TRBJ2-3 | TRBV27 | TRBD1 | . | TGTGCCAGCAGTCTATTTGGACAGGGAGATACGCAGTATTTT | CASSLFGQGDTQYF
TRBJ1-5 | TRBV20-1 | TRBD1 | . | TGCAGTGCCCAGGACTATATGGGACAGGATCATTGGAGCAATCAGCCCCAGCATTTT | CSAQDYMGQDHWSNQPQHF
TRBJ2-7 | TRBV5-3 | TRBD1 | few | TGTGCCAGAAGCCCCGGGGGACAGGGCTACGAGCAGTACTTC | CARSPGGQGYEQYF
TRBJ1-5 | TRBV18 | TRBD1 | many | TGTGCCAGCTCACTAACAGGGGGCCGGGACAATCAGCCCCAGCATTTT | CASSLTGGRDNQPQHF
TRBJ1-1 | TRBV18 | TRBD1 | medium-sized | TGTGCCAGCTCACCTAAGCAACAGGGGGATGACACTGAAGCTTTCTTT | CASSPKQQGDDTEAFF
TRBJ2-1 | TRBV28 | . | . | TGTGCCAGCAGTTTACCAGGGGGACTACACAATGAGCAGTTCTTC | CASSLPGGLHNEQFF
TRBJ2-6 | TRBV19 | . | medium-sized | TGTGCCAGTAGTATAGCGTCAGTGAGGGGAGTGATATCAGCTGGGGCCAACGTCCTGACTTTC | CASSIASVRGVISAGANVLTF
TRBJ1-2 | TRBV12-3/TRBV12-4 | . | . | TGTGCCAGCAGCCCATCGGGCGTTGGCTACACCTTC | CASSPSGVGYTF
TRBJ1-6 | TRBV6-5 | . | medium-sized | TGTGCCAGCAAAACCAGTACAGGTGCAACTTACTCACCCCTCCACTTT | CASKTSTGATYSPLHF